These 13 T cell receptor beta chains share one sample of origin, sequenced in a study of molecular identifiers for immune sequencing clone quantification. Via MiXCR, TCRdb re-called the PCR reads, giving one row per CDR3 protein. This sample has 300,000 to 400,000 distinct CDR3 sequences, with 24% found just once. Sequenced: naive CD8+ T cells from blood, with Jurkat cell RNA spiked in. The subset: FACS-sorted CD8+CD4-CCR7+CD45RA+ naive T cells. These receptors were obtained from a human donor in good health. Some libraries in this study had Jurkat cell RNA spiked in.

This clonotype was recorded many times. The chain joins TRBV5-5 to TRBJ2-1; D not resolved. Germline V gene data show CDR1 as SGHKS and CDR2 as YYEKEE (reference sequence). The CDR3 runs to 12 residues. Trimming cost V 1 base and J 4 bases, with 3 bases left between them. CDR3 protein: CASSLRYNEQFF. CDR3 sequence (DNA): TGTGCCAGCAGCTTGCGGTACAATGAGCAGTTCTTC.

This clonotype was seen a few times. The V gene is TRBV19, the J gene TRBJ2-3, with D perhaps TRBD2 (5 bases). CDR3 size: 15 residues. V was trimmed by 6 bases and J by 0 bases, leaving 13 bases between them. CDR1 is LNHDA and CDR2 is SQIVND in the germline V gene (reference sequence). The CDR3 coding sequence is TGTGCCAGTAGCCCCGGGGTCAGGAGCACAGATACGCAGTATTTT. Amino acid sequence: CASSPGVRSTDTQYF.

The chain links TRBV7-9 to TRBJ2-3, with 15 bases aligning to TRBD2. The CDR3 has 18 amino acids. The germline CDR1 and CDR2 sequences are SEHNR and FQNEAQ (reference sequence). The ends lost 5 bases at V and 4 bases at J; junction bases unmatched: 10. The CDR3 DNA reads as TGTGCCAGCAGCCGCACACTCGGACTAGCGGGAGGGCCAGATACGCAGTATTTT. It codes for CASSRTLGLAGGPDTQYF.

Many counts were recorded for this clonotype. V gene TRBV7-8 combines with J gene TRBJ2-3, with TRBD1 identical over 9 bases. Germline CDR1 is SGHVS and CDR2 is FQNEAQ. The CDR3 consists of 16 residues. Trimming cost V 5 bases and J 6 bases; bases outside gene matches: 12. CDR3 nucleotides: TGTGCCAGCAGCCCACGGACAGGGGCCCTTATCGATACGCAGTATTTT. It translates to CASSPRTGALIDTQYF.

The genes are TRBV27 and TRBJ2-7, with 12 bases aligning to TRBD2. The CDR3 is 15 residues long. V gave up 5 bases and J gave up 4 bases; unmatched junction bases: 6. Germline-derived CDR1 and CDR2 are MNHEY and SMNVEV (reference sequence). The CDR3 DNA reads TGTGCCAGCAGTCCAGCACTAGCGGGAGGTTACGAGCAGTACTTC. Protein: CASSPALAGGYEQYF.

This clonotype occurred many times. This chain uses TRBV29-1 with TRBJ1-1; D is ambiguous. The CDR3 extends over 12 amino acids. The germline CDR1 and CDR2 sequences are SQVTM and ANQGSEA. V gave up 7 bases and J gave up 4 bases, with 13 bases separating them. The CDR3 is CSAEVSGTEAFF. The CDR3 DNA is TGCAGCGCCGAAGTCTCCGGCACTGAAGCTTTCTTT.

The chain uses TRBV27 and TRBJ1-5, with D unclear. V was pared by 5 bases and J by 0 bases, with 8 bases between. Germline CDR1 and CDR2: MNHEY and SMNVEV (reference sequence). This CDR3 has 14 residues. The CDR3 reads CASSPLISNQPQHF. The CDR3 nucleotides are TGTGCCAGCAGTCCTTTGATTAGCAATCAGCCCCAGCATTTT.

The chain uses TRBV27 and TRBJ1-2; D is ambiguous. The CDR3 contains 12 residues. Germline assignment: CDR1 MNHEY and CDR2 SMNVEV (reference sequence). Trimming left V 8 bases short and J 4 bases short, with 11 bases between. The DNA of the CDR3 is TGTGCCAGCGGATTTTTTTCCTATGGCTACACCTTC. This gives the protein CASGFFSYGYTF.

This clonotype showed up just a few times. The CDR3 nucleotides are TGTGCCAGCAGTCAACAGGGCTACGAGCAGTACTTC. It encodes CASSQQGYEQYF. The chain carries TRBV27 and TRBJ2-7; maybe TRBD1 (6 bases). Looked up from germline, CDR1 is MNHEY and CDR2 is SMNVEV (reference sequence). The CDR3 covers 12 residues. The V end lost 5 bases, the J end lost 3 bases, and 8 bases lay between the germline ends.

This chain's CDR3 is CASSLGAGSAGELFF. CDR3 nucleotide sequence: TGTGCCAGCAGCTTAGGCGCAGGGAGCGCCGGGGAGCTGTTTTTT. The chain couples TRBV11-3 to TRBJ2-2; D possibly uses TRBD1 or TRBD2 (5 bases each). The CDR3 contains 15 residues. The germline gives CDR1 SGHNT, CDR2 YENEEA. Trimming stripped 1 base from V and 6 bases from J, with 12 bases between.

This rearrangement joins TRBV6-2 or TRBV6-3 to TRBJ2-7; D remains ambiguous. The CDR3 covers 14 residues. The V and J ends lost 2 bases and 3 bases respectively, with 11 bases between them. CDR1 is MNHEY and CDR2 is SVGEGT in the germline V gene. As DNA, the CDR3 is TGTGCCAGCAGTTACGGAGAGAGGATCTACGAGCAGTACTTC. Protein sequence: CASSYGERIYEQYF.

About this clonotype: Just one base apart from a much larger clone, this may be a read error. The J gene is TRBJ2-5, the V gene TRBV7-2; D may be TRBD2 (6 bases). Germline V gene data show CDR1 as SGHTA and CDR2 as FQGNSA. V was cut by 1 base and J by 5 bases, with 20 bases left in between. The CDR3 covers 17 residues. CDR3 in DNA: TGTGCCAGCAGCTTAGAGTACGCTAGCGTTGATAGGGAGACCCAGTACTTC. Translation: CASSLEYASVDRETQYF.

This clonotype was seen at least ten times. The V gene is TRBV7-9, the J gene TRBJ2-7, with D possibly being TRBD1 (6 bases). Looked up from germline, CDR1 is SEHNR and CDR2 is FQNEAQ (reference sequence). The CDR3 consists of 16 residues. V was shortened by 4 bases and J by 3 bases, with 19 bases between the two germline ends. The CDR3 nucleotides are TGTGCCAGCAGCTCGGAGACAGGCCTAAGAATCTACGAGCAGTACTTC. Amino acid sequence: CASSSETGLRIYEQYF.